A selection of T cell receptor beta chains follows, all from one sample in a study of blood T cell repertoires in COVID-19. The table came from immunoSEQ multiplex PCR; TCRdb's copy has only in-frame clones and leaves some out. This table holds about 100,000 clones, 69% found once. The material sequenced was peripheral blood. Receptor source: a man older than 75 with acute or convalescent COVID-19. Both conserved end residues are trimmed from each CDR3. The order of the fields is J gene, clone size, V gene, CDR3 protein. The size of a clone is reported for some rows only, either as once, few or many, or as a class for expanded clones.

>TRBJ2-7|NA|TRBV29-1
SAHRGYEQY
>TRBJ2-7|many|TRBV10-3
AISDIASGSREQY
>TRBJ1-1|NA|TRBV6-5
ASSYSFGTGNTEAF
>TRBJ2-2|NA|TRBV25-1
ASSGVADTGELF
>TRBJ2-7|NA|TRBV18
ASSPSGGGSYEQY
>TRBJ2-1|NA|TRBV18
ASSPRDRGFNEQF
>TRBJ2-7|NA|TRBV3-1/TRBV3-2
ASSRDSSYEQY
>TRBJ2-7|once|TRBV2
ASKRDRDYEQY
>TRBJ2-1|NA|TRBV18
ASSMGGSSYNEQF
>TRBJ2-1|NA|TRBV15
ATSRSEGRNEQF
>TRBJ2-1|NA|TRBV7-6
ASLPQPGTLNEQF
>TRBJ1-1|many|TRBV6-2/TRBV6-3
ASSYPGGSAF
>TRBJ1-3|medium-sized|TRBV9
ASSVGDGTGGPGNTIY
>TRBJ2-1|NA|TRBV13
ASSFDDSHEQF
>TRBJ2-1|NA|TRBV5-1
ASSLGQSYNEQF
>TRBJ1-1|many|TRBV25-1
ASTLGGRTEAF
>TRBJ2-7|few|TRBV12-3/TRBV12-4
ASSFSLEFEQY
>TRBJ2-1|NA|TRBV27
ASSFYGYNEQF
>TRBJ2-1|NA|TRBV11-2
ASSLGLGGGYNEQF
>TRBJ2-2|NA|TRBV5-1
ASSLGPQGDTGELF
>TRBJ1-1|NA|TRBV6-2/TRBV6-3
ASSYSGGAEAF
>TRBJ1-4|NA|TRBV14
ASSQGGPQLF
>TRBJ2-7|few|TRBV23-1
AETSGTVKPPYEQY
>TRBJ2-3|NA|TRBV27
ASSLVVPGLAGVGDTQY
>TRBJ1-2|NA|TRBV6-4
ASSATGLSGYT
>TRBJ2-1|NA|TRBV28
ASSLQGNEQF
>TRBJ2-7|NA|TRBV5-6
ASSLWVWRLPGGEQY
>TRBJ1-1|NA|TRBV5-1
ATSQVPGTEAF
>TRBJ1-6|few|TRBV5-5
ASSLSHRGNSPLH
>TRBJ1-1|NA|TRBV19
ASSITPSGDTEAF
>TRBJ1-4|NA|TRBV18
ASSPLGQGLGKLF
>TRBJ2-2|NA|TRBV7-2
ASSSNGRGAVGELF
>TRBJ2-3|NA|TRBV2
ASSPSTGGAGTQY
>TRBJ2-4|NA|TRBV2
ASRGPGEGKNIQY
>TRBJ2-1|NA|TRBV19
ASSINRAYEQF
>TRBJ1-3|NA|TRBV11-2
ASSLAGSGNTIY
>TRBJ2-6|few|TRBV6-1
ASSDHRSGANVLT
>TRBJ1-2|NA|TRBV6-2/TRBV6-3
ASSSVPNYGYT
>TRBJ2-5|NA|TRBV2
ASSRSGKETQY
>TRBJ1-5|few|TRBV15
ATSREFGDQPQH
>TRBJ1-2|few|TRBV10-3
AINNFDRLYGYT
>TRBJ2-3|NA|TRBV7-2
ASSAGLAATDTQY
>TRBJ2-2|NA|TRBV6-5
ASSYLANTGELF
>TRBJ2-7|NA|TRBV9
ASSVEGGVGGEQY
>TRBJ1-1|NA|TRBV5-1
ASSLSGGAHTEAF
>TRBJ2-1|NA|TRBV28
ASSRWSGSSYNEQF
>TRBJ2-7|NA|TRBV3-1/TRBV3-2
ASSGGGLISYEQY
>TRBJ2-5|NA|TRBV30
AWRVQETQY
>TRBJ2-1|NA|TRBV11-2
ASSFGDSQF
>TRBJ2-2|NA|TRBV11-3
ASSLVGTVSTGELF
>TRBJ1-4|NA|TRBV2
ASNQDRGAEKLF
>TRBJ1-5|NA|TRBV5-3
ARSNEWSPGHQGRDQPQH
>TRBJ1-5|few|TRBV27
ASSLEWSNQPQH